This T cell receptor (beta chain) originates from a study of T cells in Graves' hyperthyroidism and ophthalmopathy (dated by TCRdb to the late 2010s). With regard to the full study: Peripheral blood samples were taken at the time of initial diagnosis, prior to any treatment. Whether ophthalmopathy could be predicted prospectively was tested in an independent validation cohort made up of under 20 hyperthyroidism patients plus 17 patients who later progressed to ophthalmopathy. The approximately 100 discovery patients were randomly divided into training and test sets at a 7:3 ratio. To identify TCR V-J signatures that set the groups apart, the researchers used a discovery cohort of 90 to 100 patients, made up of 40 to 45 with Graves' ophthalmopathy and about 60 with stable Graves' hyperthyroidism. In about six Graves' hyperthyroidism patients, the study also compared T-cell repertoires from thyroid tissue with T-cell repertoires from blood. Following sampling, methimazole starting at 30 mg daily was given to hyperthyroidism patients, and high-dose intravenous methylprednisolone was given to ophthalmopathy patients. The paper reports TCR Vbeta CDR3 sequencing of 140 or so peripheral blood samples: 40 or so ophthalmopathy, roughly 80 hyperthyroidism and around 17 progressor patients.

Graves' hyperthyroidism was defined as stable when no progression to ophthalmopathy occurred over 18 months of follow-up. Hyperthyroidism patients were newly diagnosed, with disease duration under 2 months, and aged 18 to 65 years. Any patient with an uncontrolled infection, another autoimmune disease, pregnancy or lactation was excluded. Diagnoses relied on clinical symptoms, serum thyroxine and TRAb, thyroid ultrasound and orbital computed tomography. PBMCs were isolated from about 10 ml of fresh peripheral blood by Ficoll-Paque density gradient centrifugation. Trizol reagent was used to extract total RNA, and RNA quality was then checked on an Agilent 2100 Bioanalyzer. This clonotype has ten or more counts. Its specific antigen is unknown. Per-nucleotide qualities are absent, and no much larger clonotype sits a single base away. Points the paper makes about the study in general: No statistical method was used to set the sample size in advance, and investigators knew the group allocation. During validation, the model predicted progression to ophthalmopathy a median of approximately 7 months ahead of onset, with almost 71% sensitivity and under 85% specificity. Most expanded thyroid clonotypes (frequency above 0.001) were also detected in blood, a finding suggesting that blood repertoires may reflect thyroid immune responses. Ophthalmopathy was separated from stable hyperthyroidism by a 13 V-J signature model, with about 88% sensitivity and roughly 81% specificity obtained in cross-validation and 80%/75% obtained in testing.

The CDR3 runs 14 residues from the cysteine to the phenylalanine. This entry keeps only the CDR3 DNA: 42 bases, framed from base 1. CDR1 and CDR2 (ENHRY, SYGVKD) derive from the germline V gene. The V end gives up 6 bases and the J end 0 bases, leaving 3 bases in the junction not matched to a gene. The TCR beta CDR3 regions were amplified from the RNA transcripts. A first-round RT-PCR of the TCR CDR3 used the HTBI primer set with the Qiagen OneStep RT-PCR kit. A second multiplex PCR round built the libraries, followed by size selection and purification. The libraries were sequenced on an Illumina HiSeq2000 using paired-end 100 bp reads. In the source study's methods: SOAPnuke was used to process the raw data, removing reads that contained adapters or uncalled bases, had a mean Phred below 15, or lacked an exact match to the constant primer or identifier. High-quality paired reads were merged with COPE v1.2.5, and unique nucleotide sequences were defined as clonotypes. Clonotypes were aligned to IMGT TRBV, TRBD and TRBJ reference segments using MiTCR v1.1. Only V-J combinations with frequency above 0.0001, covering about 99% of repertoires, were analysed. A TCS score was defined as the ratio of F50 (clonal expansion) to E x V (chaos), with BLOSUM62-based TCRdist applied between CDR3 peptides within each V-J. Welch's t-statistics and random forest reduced just over 500 V-J features to 13, which were used in a naive Bayes classifier (R e1071). The public reads were reanalyzed by TCRdb: fastp trimming at Q25, MiXCR alignment, in-frame beta chains only. Rows with a matching CDR3 protein are joined into one entry that keeps the most common DNA and genes. What appears here as the V and J calls and clone size reflects TCRdb's work, not the paper's. The sample table lists roughly 300,000 distinct CDR3 sequences, around a sixth of them with a count of one. About half of the sample goes to the ten largest clones.

The V and J segments used are TRBV10-3 and TRBJ1-2, with 8 middle bases fitting TRBD1. Material: blood. The TCR originated in a woman aged 50 to 60 with Graves' hyperthyroidism. The CDR3 is CAIRTGATNYGYTF. At the DNA level, the sequence is TGTGCCATCAGGACAGGGGCGACTAACTATGGCTACACCTTC.